The entry below gives a single T cell receptor (beta chain) sequence along with its context. As yet, its antigen is unknown. Profiling relied on immunoSEQ multiplex PCR, and the TCRdb table lists in-frame clones only, not all of them. The repertoire includes 200,000 to 250,000 clones, around four fifths of them detected once, and around 5.6% sits in the top ten. The CDR3 is 14 residues long. V was pared by 0 bases and J by 6 bases, with 6 bases of the junction left unmatched. Germline V gene data show CDR1 as SGHRS and CDR2 as YFSETQ. These data belong to a study of cytomegalovirus exposure and HLA in healthy donors. Study background: The same platform was used for the 95 to 150 validation repertoires and the roughly 680 first-cohort repertoires, a later analysis reported.

Study-wide findings and caveats: Clusters of TCRs from the first cohort tended to co-occur in the roughly 120 validation repertoires (as a later analysis found).

The rearrangement uses TRBV5-1 and TRBJ2-7; TRBD2 matches at 7 bases. The sample taken for sequencing was PBMCs. The sequence came from a woman younger than 35 in good health and CMV-seronegative. CDR3 sequence reads: CASSLGAGDSEQYF. Written as DNA, the CDR3 is TGCGCCAGCAGCTTGGGGGCGGGAGACAGCGAGCAGTACTTC.